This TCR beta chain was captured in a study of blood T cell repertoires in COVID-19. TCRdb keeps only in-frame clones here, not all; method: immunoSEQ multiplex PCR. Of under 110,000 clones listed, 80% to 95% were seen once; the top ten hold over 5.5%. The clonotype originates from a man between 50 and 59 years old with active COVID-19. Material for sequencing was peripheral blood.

DNA for the CDR3: TGTGCCAGCAACCGACAGGGGATGGTGAGCACAGATACGCAGTATTTT. It yields the protein CASNRQGMVSTDTQYF. The chain uses TRBV7-9 and TRBJ2-3, with 8 bases matching TRBD1. The CDR3 extends over 16 amino acids. Germline V lookup: CDR1 SEHNR, CDR2 FQNEAQ (reference sequence). Trimming cost V 7 bases and J 0 bases; bases outside gene matches: 9.